What follows are 28 T cell receptor beta chains derived from one specimen sequenced in a study of T cells in Graves' hyperthyroidism and ophthalmopathy. Researchers took RNA transcripts and amplified the TCR beta CDR3 regions from them. During a first-round RT-PCR of the TCR CDR3, the HTBI primer set was used. TCRdb processed the multiplex PCR reads anew with MiXCR; each CDR3 protein has one entry. Of roughly 250,000 distinct CDR3 sequences listed, about 14% were seen once; the top ten hold 13%. The sample comprised blood. The receptors were gathered from a woman aged 40-49 years with Graves' hyperthyroidism that later progressed to Graves' ophthalmopathy.

In the case of this clonotype: With a much larger clone just one base away, this may be a read error. This likely comes from a read error, as the CDR3 has no conserved phenylalanine or tryptophan at its end. The rearrangement links TRBV24-1 to TRBJ2-2; D gene uncertain. Trimming cost V 5 bases and J 6 bases, with 9 bases left between them. This CDR3 is 13 amino acids long. Germline CDR1 and CDR2: KGHDR and SFDVKD. The CDR3 region has the DNA TGTGCCACCAGTGGGGATTCATCCGGGGAGCTGTTTATT. This sequence encodes CATSGDSSGELFI.

This clonotype was picked up many times. The V and J genes are TRBV7-6 and TRBJ2-1; 14 positions match TRBD2. Per the germline V gene, CDR1 is SGHVS and CDR2 is FNYEAQ. V dropped 5 bases and J dropped 8; count of bases not matched to a gene: 17. There are 19 residues in the CDR3. The CDR3 nucleotides are TGTGCCAGCAGCCCATGGACTAGCGGGAGGAACCAAGCTGCGGATGAGCAGTTCTTC. Amino acids: CASSPWTSGRNQAADEQFF.

This clonotype was recorded at least ten times. This chain links TRBV20-1 with TRBJ1-1, with a weak D call TRBD1 (6 bases). Trimming cost V 0 bases and J 8 bases, with 16 bases left between them. The length of the CDR3 is 14 residues. Germline V gene data show CDR1 as DFQATT and CDR2 as SNEGSKA (reference sequence). The CDR3 is CSARDAGIQGEAFF. CDR3 nucleotide sequence: TGCAGTGCTAGAGATGCCGGCATTCAGGGGGAAGCTTTCTTT.

In its sample, this clonotype was seen many times. This sequence joins TRBV19 and TRBJ1-1; weak D call: TRBD1 (6 bases). V lost 2 bases and J lost 1, with 14 bases in between. The CDR3 spans 16 residues. From germline, CDR1 is LNHDA and CDR2 SQIVND (reference sequence). As DNA, the CDR3 is TGTGCCAGTAGTATAAGTAGGGGGTATGAGAACACTGAAGCTTTCTTT. Translation: CASSISRGYENTEAFF.

This clonotype was observed at least ten times. V usage is TRBV28 and J usage is TRBJ2-1; no firm D call. Germline V gene data show CDR1 as MDHEN and CDR2 as SYDVKM. There are 14 residues in the CDR3. V was trimmed by 5 bases and J by 8 bases, leaving 16 bases between them. The CDR3 spells CASSRARPPHEQFF. CDR3 DNA sequence: TGTGCCAGCAGTAGGGCGCGCCCCCCACATGAGCAGTTCTTC.

This clonotype has ten or more counts. The J gene is TRBJ1-2, the V gene TRBV28; 8 bases are shared with TRBD1. V trimming: 6 bases; J trimming: 8 bases; junction bases outside the gene matches: 5. The CDR3 loop spans 12 amino acids. Germline V lookup: CDR1 MDHEN, CDR2 SYDVKM. CDR3 sequence reads: CASRQGARGYTF. The CDR3 DNA follows: TGTGCCAGCAGGCAGGGGGCTAGGGGCTACACCTTC.

This clonotype showed up just once. One end of the junction varies from germline; a read error may be responsible. The chain uses TRBV20-1 and TRBJ2-6; 8 nucleotides agree with TRBD1. The germline V gene encodes CDR1 DFQATT and CDR2 SNEGSKA (reference sequence). The CDR3 has 18 amino acids. CDR3: CSDRERTGLRSGANVLAF. The CDR3 DNA sequence: TGCAGTGATAGAGAGAGGACAGGGCTCCGCTCTGGGGCCAACGTCCTGGCTTTC.

This clonotype was found many times. The chain links TRBV20-1 to TRBJ2-2, with 10 bases aligning to TRBD2. Losses at the gene ends were 6 bases for V and 2 bases for J; bases not matched to a gene: 9. The CDR3 consists of 16 residues. Germline V gives CDR1 DFQATT, CDR2 SNEGSKA (reference sequence). The CDR3 protein is CSAPRIAGGNTGELFF. CDR3 DNA: TGCAGTGCCCCCCGGATAGCGGGAGGTAACACCGGGGAGCTGTTTTTT.

This clonotype was recorded at least ten times. V gene TRBV2 combines with J gene TRBJ2-7; D is undetermined. V shed 3 bases and J shed 1 base, with 10 bases lying between them. Germline V gives CDR1 SNHLY, CDR2 FYNNEI. The CDR3 consists of 14 residues. The CDR3 nucleotides are TGTGCCAGCAGTGATTCACGCCAATCCTACGAGCAGTACTTC. Translating it yields CASSDSRQSYEQYF.

This clonotype was observed many times. This chain joins TRBV2 and TRBJ2-7; D gene uncertain. V gave up 0 bases and J gave up 9 bases, with 9 bases separating them. Per the germline V gene, CDR1 is SNHLY and CDR2 is FYNNEI. The CDR3 runs to 12 residues. This CDR3 reads CASSEASHGQYF. Written as DNA, the CDR3 is TGTGCCAGCAGTGAAGCGTCCCACGGGCAGTACTTC. The full variable domain, with the rest looked up from reference TRBV2 and TRBJ2-7, is EPEVTQTPSHQVTQMGQEVILRCVPISNHLYFYWYRQILGQKVEFLVSFYNNEISEKSEIFDDQFSVERPDGSNFTLKIRSTKLEDSAMYFCASSEASHGQYFGPGTRLTVT.

The J gene is TRBJ2-7, the V gene TRBV28; TRBD2 aligns across 13 bases. The J segment lost 4 bases and the V segment lost 8 bases, leaving 11 bases of the junction unmatched. The CDR3 consists of 16 residues. The germline V gene has CDR1 MDHEN and CDR2 SYDVKM. Written as DNA, the CDR3 is TGTGCCAGCTGGACTAGCGGGAGATCTGTGTGGTACGAGCAGTACTTC. This translates into CASWTSGRSVWYEQYF.

The CDR3, as DNA: TGTGCCAGTGCACGCAGTTTGGGAGGTGGCAATCAGCCCCAGCATTTT. Translated, it gives CASARSLGGGNQPQHF. This chain connects TRBV28 to TRBJ1-5; D is uncertain. V lost 9 bases, J lost 2 bases, and 20 bases lay in between. The germline V gene encodes CDR1 MDHEN and CDR2 SYDVKM. The CDR3 has 16 amino acids.

In its sample, this clonotype was seen many times. V and J are TRBV29-1 and TRBJ2-5; D might be TRBD1 or TRBD2, each matching 6 bases. Germline lookup yields CDR1 SQVTM and CDR2 ANQGSEA. The CDR3 runs to 15 residues. The V and J ends lost 4 bases and 4 bases respectively, with 19 bases between them. This chain's CDR3 is CSVGIEGGRRETQYF. In DNA, the CDR3 is TGCAGCGTTGGTATAGAGGGGGGCCGGAGAGAGACCCAGTACTTC.

In this sample, this clonotype turned up many times. This chain uses TRBV12-3 or TRBV12-4 with TRBJ1-1; no reliable D call. V was shortened by 5 bases and J by 2 bases, with 9 bases between the two germline ends. The CDR3 is 13 amino acids. CDR3 sequence (DNA): TGTGCCAGCAGTCGTCGAGAAAACACTGAAGCTTTCTTT. This translates into CASSRRENTEAFF.

There are a few counts of this clonotype. The J gene is TRBJ2-1, the V gene TRBV7-8, with D uncertain. Germline assignment: CDR1 SGHVS and CDR2 FQNEAQ. Trimming left V 1 base short and J 6 bases short, with 7 bases between. This CDR3 region has 13 residues. The CDR3 DNA follows: TGTGCCAGCAGCTTAGGTACGACCAATGAGCAGTTCTTC. Translated: CASSLGTTNEQFF.

This clonotype showed up many times. The CDR3 is CASSYRPGRGGEKLFF. For the CDR3, the DNA is TGCGCCAGCAGCTACAGACCCGGCCGGGGCGGTGAAAAACTGTTTTTT. The rearrangement uses TRBV5-1 and TRBJ1-4, with D perhaps TRBD1 (5 bases). Trimming took off 3 bases at V and 7 bases at J, with 19 bases between the two ends. Germline loops: CDR1 SGHRS, CDR2 YFSETQ. The CDR3 has 16 residues.

This clonotype has at least ten counts. This chain joins TRBV7-3 and TRBJ2-2; D not resolved. The CDR3 consists of 14 residues. Deletions cut 5 bases from V and 8 bases from J, with 15 bases between. Per germline, CDR1 SGHTA and CDR2 FQGTGA. The CDR3 reads CASSPAPSRGELFF. The CDR3 nucleotides are TGTGCCAGCAGCCCTGCGCCATCTCGAGGGGAGCTGTTTTTT.

At least ten counts were recorded for this clonotype. The chain links TRBV29-1 to TRBJ1-1, with D perhaps matching TRBD1 (5 bases). The CDR3 loop spans 12 amino acids. Germline lookup yields CDR1 SQVTM and CDR2 ANQGSEA. Trimming took 4 bases from V and 7 from J, leaving 13 bases between them. In nucleotides, the CDR3 is TGCAGCGTTGGACAAACGAGGGGTGAAGCTTTCTTT. It codes for CSVGQTRGEAFF.

This clonotype has just a few counts. This chain connects TRBV7-9 to TRBJ2-5; possibly TRBD1 for D (6 bases). The germline gives CDR1 SEHNR, CDR2 FQNEAQ (reference sequence). The CDR3 runs 13 residues. Trimming removed 6 bases from V and 5 bases from J, with 13 bases in between. The CDR3 nucleotides read TGTGCCAGCAGACTCACGCAGGGGGAGACCCAGTACTTC. It codes for CASRLTQGETQYF.

In the case of this clonotype: A read error is possible here, since a much larger clone lies one base away. The chain uses TRBV7-2 and TRBJ2-5, with 7 bases lining up with TRBD2. CDR1 and CDR2 from the germline V gene are SGHTA and FQGNSA. V lost 7 bases, J lost 4 bases, and 9 bases stayed unmatched. The CDR3 loop spans 14 amino acids. The DNA for the CDR3 is TGTGCCAGCAAACCAGCGGGGTGGATAGAGACCCAGTACTTC. Translation gives CASKPAGWIETQYF.

This chain connects TRBV28 to TRBJ1-2, with 7 bases fitting TRBD1. The CDR3 contains 12 residues. V lost 7 bases and J lost 4; bases outside the gene matches: 3. Germline assignment: CDR1 MDHEN and CDR2 SYDVKM. CDR3 sequence: CASTDRLYGYTF. In nucleotides, the CDR3 is TGTGCCAGCACGGACAGGCTCTATGGCTACACCTTC.

This clonotype has a count of ten or more. The chain combines TRBV19 with TRBJ2-5; 10 bases align to TRBD1. V was pared by 6 bases and J by 3 bases, with 10 bases of the junction left unmatched. The CDR3 spans 16 residues. Germline V CDR1 and CDR2: LNHDA, SQIVND (reference sequence). CDR3 amino acids: CASSKGTGAAEETQYF. The CDR3 nucleotides are TGTGCCAGTAGCAAAGGGACAGGGGCAGCTGAAGAGACCCAGTACTTC. Full variable domain (missing parts from reference TRBV19 and TRBJ2-5): DGGITQSPKYLFRKEGQNVTLSCEQNLNHDAMYWYRQDPGQGLRLIYYSQIVNDFQKGDIAEGYSVSREKKESFPLTVTSAQKNPTAFYLCASSKGTGAAEETQYFGPGTRLLVL.

This clonotype was observed at least ten times. The chain is built from TRBV5-4 and TRBJ2-3; D is undetermined. The germline gives CDR1 SGHNT, CDR2 YYREEE (reference sequence). Trimming took off 0 bases at V and 4 bases at J, with 9 bases between the two ends. The CDR3 is 14 residues long. In DNA form, the CDR3 reads TGTGCCAGCAGCTTGGGGGCTCAGCCAGATACGCAGTATTTT. Its translation: CASSLGAQPDTQYF.

In this sample, this clonotype turned up many times. CDR3 in amino acids: CASSLAGSSYNEQFF. CDR3 coding DNA: TGTGCCAGCAGCTTGGCGGGATCCTCCTACAATGAGCAGTTCTTC. The chain has TRBV27 and TRBJ2-1; possible D gene TRBD2, 6 bases. Germline CDR1 MNHEY, CDR2 SMNVEV (reference sequence). This CDR3 is 15 amino acids long. V lost 6 bases and J lost 0, with 12 bases in between.

This clonotype has a count of ten or more. This chain links TRBV20-1 with TRBJ2-5; maybe TRBD2 (6 bases). Trimming pared 3 bases from V and 1 base from J, leaving 21 bases between. The CDR3 spans 17 residues. CDR1 is DFQATT and CDR2 is SNEGSKA in the germline V gene (reference sequence). As DNA, the CDR3 is TGCAGTGCTAGGGGGACTTTGCCCCTGGGGGGCCAAGAGACCCAGTACTTC. Its translation: CSARGTLPLGGQETQYF.

This clonotype occurred many times. The genes are TRBV4-1 and TRBJ2-1, with 8 bases that match TRBD2. With V trimmed by 0 bases and J by 0 bases, 7 bases remained unmatched. Germline V CDR1 and CDR2: MGHRA, YSYEKL. This CDR3 has 18 residues. The CDR3 is CASSQESKLADSYNEQFF. CDR3 coding DNA: TGCGCCAGCAGCCAAGAGTCCAAACTAGCGGACTCCTACAATGAGCAGTTCTTC.

This clonotype was seen repeatedly, ten times or more. The rearrangement uses TRBV29-1 and TRBJ2-7; TRBD2 matches 12 bases. Looked up from germline, CDR1 is SQVTM and CDR2 is ANQGSEA. The V segment lost 5 bases and the J segment 3 bases; nucleotides outside the gene matches: 8. The CDR3 length is 15 residues. This CDR3 reads CSVRLAGGKNYEQYF. CDR3 DNA: TGCAGCGTTCGGCTAGCGGGAGGGAAGAACTACGAGCAGTACTTC.

This clonotype was seen at least ten times. The genes are TRBV5-1 and TRBJ1-5; no firm D call. This CDR3 is built from 14 residues. V was shortened by 1 base and J by 5 bases, with 10 bases between the two germline ends. Per germline, CDR1 SGHRS and CDR2 YFSETQ. CDR3 sequence (DNA): TGCGCCAGCAGCTTGACGGGAGGCGATCAGCCCCAGCATTTT. This encodes CASSLTGGDQPQHF.